A single sample is the source of the 22 T cell receptor beta chains below, sequenced in a study of blood T cell repertoires in COVID-19. Data came from immunoSEQ multiplex PCR; TCRdb stores just in-frame clones and leaves some out. The repertoire holds approximately 210,000 clones, with 70% to 90% as singletons. Material: peripheral blood. The receptors derive from a man between 40 and 49 years old with acute or convalescent COVID-19.

The V call is TRBV5-1, the J call TRBJ2-1, with 9 bases identical to TRBD2. Unmatched junction bases numbered 4, after V lost 0 bases and J lost 0 bases. Germline V gene data show CDR1 as SGHRS and CDR2 as YFSETQ. CDR3 length: 17 residues. CDR3 amino acids: CASSLAPSGISYNEQFF. Written as DNA, the CDR3 is TGCGCCAGCAGCTTGGCGCCTAGCGGGATCTCCTACAATGAGCAGTTCTTC.

V is TRBV24-1 and J is TRBJ2-1; possibly TRBD1 for D (6 bases). The germline CDR1 and CDR2 sequences are KGHDR and SFDVKD. V lost 9 bases, J lost 6 bases, and 20 bases lay in between. The CDR3 extends over 15 amino acids. The CDR3 protein is CATAWSRQDRNEQFF. DNA of the CDR3: TGTGCCACCGCCTGGTCGAGACAGGACCGCAATGAGCAGTTCTTC.

The V gene is TRBV4-1, the J gene TRBJ2-5; TRBD1 agrees at 9 bases. Germline V gene sequence: CDR1 MGHRA, CDR2 YSYEKL. With V trimmed by 4 bases and J by 1 base, 7 bases remained unmatched. The CDR3 contains 16 residues. The DNA for the CDR3 is TGCGCCAGCAGCCGCCCCGCGGACAGGGGCCAAGAGACCCAGTACTTC. This encodes CASSRPADRGQETQYF.

Notes on this clone: At one end, the junction sequence differs from germline, possibly due to a read error. This same CDR3 is encoded by further DNA sequences in the sample. This chain links TRBV7-7 with TRBJ2-5; a possible D gene is TRBD2 (6 bases). Germline V CDR1 and CDR2: SSHAT, FNYEAQ (reference sequence). The CDR3 loop spans 14 amino acids. In DNA form, the CDR3 reads TGTGCTAGCAGCTTGGGGGGAGAGGGAGAGACCCAGTACTTC. It specifies CASSLGGEGETQYF.

The DNA of the CDR3 is TGTGCCAGCAGCTGGGTAGGGGCCGAGCAGTACTTC. Translated, it gives CASSWVGAEQYF. The chain couples TRBV14 to TRBJ2-7; D might be TRBD1 (5 bases). CDR1 is SGHDN, CDR2 FVKESK, per germline. The CDR3 covers 12 residues. The V end lost 5 bases, the J end lost 6 bases, and 11 bases lay between the germline ends.

This sequence joins TRBV4-3 and TRBJ1-2, with D maybe TRBD1 (6 bases). Germline V gives CDR1 LGHNA, CDR2 YSLEER. This CDR3 region has 15 residues. Trimming shortened V by 1 base and J by 5 bases, and 14 bases separated the two germline ends. The CDR3 nucleotides are TGCGCCAGCAGCCAAGGGGGGAAGGGGGTGTATGGCTACACCTTC. Its translation: CASSQGGKGVYGYTF.

V gene TRBV5-4 combines with J gene TRBJ1-2; D might be TRBD1 (5 bases). This CDR3 is 16 amino acids long. Germline V gene data show CDR1 as SGHNT and CDR2 as YYREEE (reference sequence). The V and J ends lost 3 bases and 1 base respectively, with 16 bases between them. CDR3 bases: TGTGCCAGCAGCTCGGGTGGGGGGTCCCTTAACTATGGCTACACCTTC. As protein: CASSSGGGSLNYGYTF.

V gene TRBV19 combines with J gene TRBJ1-3; D may be TRBD1 (6 bases). This CDR3 has 14 amino acids. The germline V and J ends were trimmed by 5 bases and 2 bases, with 10 bases remaining between them. Germline V gives CDR1 LNHDA, CDR2 SQIVND (reference sequence). CDR3 DNA: TGTGCCAGTAGTCCAGGGGCGGCTGGAAACACCATATATTTT. Translation gives CASSPGAAGNTIYF.

The gene calls are TRBV28 and TRBJ2-7; 9 bases line up with TRBD2. This CDR3 region has 13 residues. V lost 7 bases to trimming and J lost 5 bases; unmatched junction nucleotides: 6. CDR1 and CDR2 (germline): MDHEN, SYDVKM. The CDR3 DNA follows: TGTGCCAGCACCCTAGCGGGAAGCCACGAGCAGTACTTC. Protein: CASTLAGSHEQYF.

The genes are TRBV4-1 and TRBJ2-1; D remains unclear. V lost 1 base, J lost 10 bases, and 5 bases lay in between. Germline-derived CDR1 and CDR2 are MGHRA and YSYEKL. This CDR3 is built from 11 residues. CDR3: CASSQGQEQFF. CDR3 nucleotides: TGCGCCAGCAGCCAAGGTCAGGAGCAGTTCTTC.

The genes are TRBV4-1 and TRBJ2-2; TRBD1 might be the D (6 bases). Germline V gene lookup returns CDR1 MGHRA and CDR2 YSYEKL. This CDR3 is 15 amino acids long. The ends were cut back, 4 bases at V and 4 bases at J, with 13 bases in the middle. CDR3 protein: CASSPGTSGTGELFF. As DNA, the CDR3 is TGCGCCAGCAGCCCAGGGACATCTGGCACCGGGGAGCTGTTTTTT.

The V call is TRBV4-2, the J call TRBJ2-7, with D maybe TRBD1 (6 bases). CDR3 length equals 13 residues. Germline V gene lookup returns CDR1 LGHNA and CDR2 YNFKEQ. V lost 4 bases and J lost 1, with 8 bases in between. The CDR3 sequence: CASSPDRSYEQYF. The CDR3 DNA follows: TGTGCCAGCAGCCCGGACAGATCCTACGAGCAGTACTTC.

V usage is TRBV29-1 and J usage is TRBJ1-5, with 8 bases lining up with TRBD1. Germline values: CDR1 SQVTM, CDR2 ANQGSEA. Unmatched junction bases numbered 3, after V lost 4 bases and J lost 4 bases. This CDR3 comprises 13 residues. CDR3 amino acids: CSVGTGPNQPQHF. The CDR3 nucleotides are TGCAGCGTTGGGACAGGGCCTAATCAGCCCCAGCATTTT. Full variable domain (rest looked up from reference TRBV29-1 and TRBJ1-5): SAVISQKPSRDICQRGTSLTIQCQVDSQVTMMFWYRQQPGQSLTLIATANQGSEATYESGFVIDKFPISRPNLTFSTLTVSNMSPEDSSIYLCSVGTGPNQPQHFGDGTRLSIL.

The chain joins TRBV5-1 to TRBJ2-1; 10 positions agree with TRBD1. V shed 2 bases, J shed 1 base, and the junction held 3 bases outside the gene matches. CDR3 size: 16 residues. In germline, CDR1 is SGHRS, CDR2 YFSETQ. CDR3 bases: TGCGCCAGCAGCTTCGACAGGGGGCGGTCCTACAATGAGCAGTTCTTC. Its protein product is CASSFDRGRSYNEQFF.

The V call is TRBV30, the J call TRBJ2-3, with a weak D call TRBD1 (6 bases). V shed 2 bases and J shed 5 bases, with 14 bases lying between them. The CDR3 is 14 amino acids. Germline V gives CDR1 GTSNPN, CDR2 SVGIG (reference sequence). The CDR3: CAWSREGVRDTQYF. The CDR3, as DNA: TGTGCCTGGAGTAGAGAGGGGGTGCGAGATACGCAGTATTTT.

The rearrangement links TRBV24-1 to TRBJ2-2; 12 nucleotides line up with TRBD1. The length of the CDR3 is 13 residues. In germline, CDR1 is KGHDR, CDR2 SFDVKD. The V gene end was trimmed by 12 bases and the J gene end by 6 bases; junction bases not matched to a gene: 4. The CDR3 nucleotides read TGTGCCGCCGGGACAGGGGGCTCCGGGGAGCTGTTTTTT. This encodes CAAGTGGSGELFF.

This clone occurred a few times. The chain employs TRBV6-5 and TRBJ2-1; tentative D call: TRBD2 (5 bases). V lost 5 bases and J lost 12, with 20 bases in between. Germline loops: CDR1 MNHEY, CDR2 SVGAGI. The CDR3 has 14 amino acids. The CDR3 is CASSTQAAIEGQFF. Written as DNA, the CDR3 is TGTGCCAGCAGTACTCAAGCAGCTATAGAGGGGCAGTTCTTC.

The sample holds a few counts of this clone. The chain joins TRBV27 to TRBJ1-5, with D perhaps TRBD1 (5 bases). Germline CDR1 is MNHEY and CDR2 is SMNVEV (reference sequence). Trimming took 3 bases from V and 7 from J, leaving 13 bases between them. This CDR3 is built from 14 residues. This chain's CDR3 is CASSFGGIDQPQHF. The DNA of the CDR3 is TGTGCCAGCAGTTTCGGGGGGATCGACCAGCCCCAGCATTTT.

This CDR3 is CASSSLSDYEQYF. The CDR3 DNA is TGCGCCAGCAGCTCTCTTAGCGACTACGAGCAGTACTTC. This sequence joins TRBV5-1 and TRBJ2-7, with D tentatively TRBD2 (5 bases). V dropped 3 bases and J dropped 3 bases, with 10 bases sitting between them. Germline CDR1 reads SGHRS; CDR2 reads YFSETQ. This CDR3 has 13 amino acids. The full variable domain, its missing parts supplied by reference TRBV5-1 and TRBJ2-7, is KAGVTQTPRYLIKTRGQQVTLSCSPISGHRSVSWYQQTPGQGLQFLFEYFSETQRNKGNFPGRFSGRQFSNSRSEMNVSTLELGDSALYLCASSSLSDYEQYFGPGTRLTVT.

J is TRBJ1-4 and V is TRBV6-2 or TRBV6-3, with D tentatively TRBD1 (6 bases). This CDR3 comprises 13 residues. CDR1 is MNHEY and CDR2 is SVGEGT in the germline V gene. The V gene lost 6 bases and the J gene lost 10 bases, with 15 bases spanning the gap. The CDR3 loop reads CASSLDRSAKLFF. CDR3 in DNA: TGTGCCAGCAGCCTCGACAGGTCTGCAAAACTGTTTTTT.

The V call is TRBV6-5, the J call TRBJ2-4, with D unresolved. The CDR3 is 13 residues long. Looked up from germline, CDR1 is MNHEY and CDR2 is SVGAGI. The germline V and J ends were trimmed by 10 bases and 6 bases, with 16 bases remaining between them. CDR3 bases: TGTGCCACCATGCTCCAGGTCGGAAACATTCAGTACTTC. It specifies CATMLQVGNIQYF.

This clone was counted a few times. The chain employs TRBV19 and TRBJ1-2, with a weak D call TRBD1 (6 bases). Germline assignment: CDR1 LNHDA and CDR2 SQIVND (reference sequence). This CDR3 is 16 amino acids long. The germline V and J ends were trimmed by 5 bases and 6 bases, with 22 bases remaining between them. As DNA, the CDR3 is TGTGCCAGTAGTTTCGTTGGGGACAAAGCCTTAAATGGCTACACCTTC. Translation: CASSFVGDKALNGYTF.